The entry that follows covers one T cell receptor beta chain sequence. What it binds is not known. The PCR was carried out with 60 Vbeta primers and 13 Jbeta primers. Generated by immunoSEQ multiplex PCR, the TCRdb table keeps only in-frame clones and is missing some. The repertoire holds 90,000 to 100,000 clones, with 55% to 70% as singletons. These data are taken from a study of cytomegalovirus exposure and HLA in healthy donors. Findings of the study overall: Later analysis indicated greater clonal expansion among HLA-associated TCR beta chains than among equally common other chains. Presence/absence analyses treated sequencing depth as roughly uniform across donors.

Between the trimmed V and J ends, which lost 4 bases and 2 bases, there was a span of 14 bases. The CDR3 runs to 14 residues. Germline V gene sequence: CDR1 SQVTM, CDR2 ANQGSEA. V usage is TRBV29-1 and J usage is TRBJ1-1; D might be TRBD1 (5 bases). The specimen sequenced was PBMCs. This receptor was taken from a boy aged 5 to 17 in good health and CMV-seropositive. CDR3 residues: CSVGQGGVNTEAFF. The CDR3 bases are TGCAGCGTTGGTCAGGGTGGAGTTAACACTGAAGCTTTCTTT.